This is a list of T cell receptor beta chains from one sample in a study of OX40 agonist ivuxolimab in advanced cancers. Clones were sequenced by immunoSEQ multiplex PCR, and TCRdb holds only the in-frame ones, with some missing. The table lists some 31,000 clones, roughly 86% of them singletons. The starting material was CD4+ or CD8+ T cells sorted from blood, obtained in a trial of the OX40 agonist ivuxolimab. The receptors were gathered from an adult with an advanced solid tumor such as melanoma, head and neck, liver or kidney cancer. Each CDR3 is given with its conserved first and last residue. The D gene is left open where the match is weak. Clone size is not always given. Where it is, it says once, few, many or a class for expanded clones.

TRBJ2-7 | TRBV6-1 | . | . | CASSEGLGSYEQYF | TGTGCCAGCAGTGAAGGGCTGGGATCCTACGAGCAGTACTTC
TRBJ2-5 | TRBV27 | . | . | CASSVRDGNQETQYF | TGTGCCAGCAGTGTCAGGGACGGTAATCAAGAGACCCAGTACTTC
TRBJ2-2 | TRBV11-2 | . | TRBD2 | CASSSRTSGNTGELFF | TGTGCCAGCAGCTCACGGACTAGCGGGAACACCGGGGAGCTGTTTTTT
TRBJ2-7 | TRBV6-1 | once | . | CTIGGYEQYF | TGTACCATCGGGGGTTACGAGCAGTACTTC
TRBJ2-5 | TRBV19 | few | . | CASSIWAEETQYF | TGTGCCAGTAGTATTTGGGCAGAAGAGACCCAGTACTTC
TRBJ2-1 | TRBV7-6 | . | . | CASSSPEANHEQFF | TGTGCCAGCAGCTCCCCCGAAGCTAACCATGAGCAGTTCTTC
TRBJ2-2 | TRBV29-1 | . | . | CSVEGGAGELFF | TGCAGCGTTGAAGGAGGGGCCGGGGAGCTGTTTTTT
TRBJ2-5 | TRBV19 | . | . | CASSSGQGPETQYF | TGTGCCAGTAGCAGCGGGCAGGGGCCAGAGACCCAGTACTTC
TRBJ1-2 | TRBV10-3 | . | . | CAIRAGGYTF | TGTGCCATCCGGGCCGGCGGCTACACCTTC
TRBJ1-1 | TRBV6-1 | . | . | CASSEVQDTEAFF | TGTGCCAGCAGTGAAGTGCAGGACACTGAAGCTTTCTTT
TRBJ2-5 | TRBV11-2 | . | TRBD2 | CASSLLGLASETQYF | TGTGCCAGCAGCTTATTAGGACTAGCGTCTGAGACCCAGTACTTC
TRBJ2-1 | TRBV11-1 | . | TRBD2 | CASSLARGLAGGYDEQFF | TGTGCCAGCAGCTTAGCGAGGGGACTAGCGGGAGGATACGATGAGCAGTTCTTC
TRBJ1-2 | TRBV6-1 | . | TRBD1 | CASSWTGAGGGYTF | TGTGCCAGCAGTTGGACAGGGGCGGGAGGTGGCTACACCTTC
TRBJ2-1 | TRBV6-5 | . | . | CASRKPGQTRDEQFF | TGTGCCAGCAGGAAGCCGGGACAGACTAGGGATGAGCAGTTCTTC
TRBJ2-2 | TRBV5-1 | . | . | CASSYKVTGELFF | TGCGCCAGCAGCTACAAAGTTACCGGGGAGCTGTTTTTT
TRBJ2-1 | TRBV7-9 | . | TRBD1 | CASSPRGQGRVNEQFF | TGTGCCAGCAGCCCCCGTGGACAGGGGCGGGTCAATGAGCAGTTCTTC
TRBJ1-1 | TRBV11-2 | . | TRBD1 | CASSYWTGEAFF | TGTGCCAGCAGCTATTGGACAGGTGAAGCTTTCTTT
TRBJ1-4 | TRBV19 | once | . | CASRRAPGQYATNEKLFF | TGTGCCAGTAGAAGGGCCCCTGGACAGTATGCAACTAATGAAAAACTGTTTTTT
TRBJ2-1 | TRBV19 | . | . | CASSIPPSGSYNEQFF | TGTGCCAGTAGTATACCACCCTCGGGTTCCTACAATGAGCAGTTCTTC
TRBJ1-2 | TRBV7-2 | . | . | CASSLGLQGEYGYTF | TGTGCCAGCAGCTTAGGTCTACAGGGAGAGTATGGCTACACCTTC
TRBJ2-5 | TRBV27 | . | TRBD1 | CASSFFGDRVGEQYF | TGTGCCAGCAGTTTTTTTGGTGACAGGGTGGGGGAGCAGTACTTC
TRBJ2-5 | TRBV11-2 | . | . | CASSWKGEDGETQYF | TGTGCCAGCAGCTGGAAGGGAGAGGACGGAGAGACCCAGTACTTC
TRBJ2-2 | TRBV11-2 | . | . | CASSLRSGSGELFF | TGTGCCAGCAGCTTACGATCAGGGAGCGGGGAGCTGTTTTTT
TRBJ2-5 | TRBV5-1 | . | . | CASSLVFPEEETQYF | TGCGCCAGCAGCTTGGTCTTCCCAGAGGAAGAGACCCAGTACTTC
TRBJ2-2 | TRBV19 | . | . | CASSMMVGAGSGELFF | TGTGCCAGTAGTATGATGGTAGGGGCAGGGTCCGGGGAGCTGTTTTTT
TRBJ2-7 | TRBV5-4 | . | TRBD1 | CASSSPRDRIYEQYF | TGTGCCAGCAGCTCCCCCCGGGACAGGATCTACGAGCAGTACTTC
TRBJ2-3 | TRBV18 | . | . | CASSPSLEISTDTQYF | TGTGCCAGCTCACCAAGTTTGGAGATTTCCACAGATACGCAGTATTTT
TRBJ2-7 | TRBV9 | . | . | CASSVDLLSSYEQYF | TGTGCCAGCAGCGTAGACCTTCTCAGCTCCTACGAGCAGTACTTC
TRBJ1-4 | TRBV7-9 | . | . | CASSRLNEKLFF | TGTGCCAGCAGCCGACTGAATGAAAAACTGTTTTTT
TRBJ1-2 | TRBV28 | . | TRBD1 | CASSLPGQGVRGYTF | TGTGCCAGCAGTCTCCCGGGACAGGGTGTGAGGGGCTACACCTTC
TRBJ2-7 | TRBV7-2 | . | . | CASSLVHLATTYEQYF | TGTGCCAGCAGCTTAGTTCACCTAGCGACGACCTACGAGCAGTACTTC
TRBJ2-1 | TRBV5-1 | few | . | CASSGDARWGEQFF | TGCGCCAGCAGCGGGGACGCCCGGTGGGGGGAGCAGTTCTTC
TRBJ2-5 | TRBV28 | . | . | CASSSSGDTIQETQYF | TGTGCCAGCAGTTCATCCGGGGACACCATTCAAGAGACCCAGTACTTC
TRBJ1-1 | TRBV10-3 | . | . | CAISDKGGTYTEAFF | TGTGCCATCAGTGACAAGGGGGGAACCTACACTGAAGCTTTCTTT
TRBJ1-2 | TRBV18 | . | . | CASSPGTQSHYGYTF | TGTGCCAGCTCACCAGGTACACAGAGTCATTATGGCTACACCTTC
TRBJ2-7 | TRBV7-9 | medium-sized | TRBD2 | CASSLAITSGNDEQYF | TGTGCCAGCAGCTTAGCGATTACTAGCGGGAACGACGAGCAGTACTTC
TRBJ2-7 | TRBV6-5 | . | . | CASRTYPYEQYF | TGTGCCAGCAGGACATACCCCTACGAGCAGTACTTC
TRBJ2-7 | TRBV5-4 | . | . | CASSLQGTYEQYF | TGTGCCAGCAGCCTACAGGGCACCTACGAGCAGTACTTC
TRBJ1-2 | TRBV28 | . | . | CASNQLGSNYGYTF | TGTGCCAGCAATCAACTAGGGTCTAACTATGGCTACACCTTC
TRBJ2-3 | TRBV28 | . | TRBD2 | CASSLLGTSGGTDTQYF | TGTGCCAGCAGTTTGTTGGGTACTAGCGGTGGCACAGATACGCAGTATTTT
TRBJ1-4 | TRBV28 | . | . | CASSLDEKLFF | TGTGCCAGCAGTTTAGATGAAAAACTGTTTTTT
TRBJ2-3 | TRBV9 | . | . | CASSVEGRTDTQYF | TGTGCCAGCAGCGTAGAGGGCCGCACAGATACGCAGTATTTT
TRBJ2-2 | TRBV7-9 | . | . | CASSLGGTHTGELFF | TGTGCCAGCAGCTTAGGAGGGACACACACCGGGGAGCTGTTTTTT
TRBJ2-1 | TRBV5-1 | . | . | CASSLARFNEQFF | TGCGCCAGCAGCTTGGCCCGGTTCAATGAGCAGTTCTTC
TRBJ2-7 | TRBV6-1 | . | . | CASSEGQALYEQYF | TGTGCCAGCAGTGAAGGTCAGGCGCTCTACGAGCAGTACTTC
TRBJ1-4 | TRBV4-2 | few | TRBD1 | CASSQDWQGALKLFF | TGTGCCAGCAGCCAAGACTGGCAGGGGGCCCTGAAGCTGTTTTTT
TRBJ2-7 | TRBV28 | . | . | CASSSPGLSPYEQYF | TGTGCCAGCAGTTCTCCGGGACTCTCCCCCTACGAGCAGTACTTC
TRBJ2-6 | TRBV18 | . | . | CASSLAAGTRISGANVLTF | TGTGCCAGCTCACTGGCCGCAGGGACTCGTATCTCTGGGGCCAACGTCCTGACTTTC
TRBJ1-3 | TRBV5-1 | . | . | CASSLDGSGSGNTIYF | TGCGCCAGCAGCTTGGATGGCAGTGGCTCTGGAAACACCATATATTTT
TRBJ2-5 | TRBV5-6 | . | . | CASSLPGSETQYF | TGTGCCAGCAGCTTGCCAGGGTCAGAGACCCAGTACTTC
TRBJ1-6 | TRBV28 | once | TRBD1 | CASSPDSQGIVSPLHF | TGTGCCAGCAGTCCCGACTCACAGGGGATAGTTTCACCCCTCCACTTT
TRBJ2-5 | TRBV20-1 | . | . | CSARKGETQYF | TGCAGTGCTAGAAAGGGCGAGACCCAGTACTTC